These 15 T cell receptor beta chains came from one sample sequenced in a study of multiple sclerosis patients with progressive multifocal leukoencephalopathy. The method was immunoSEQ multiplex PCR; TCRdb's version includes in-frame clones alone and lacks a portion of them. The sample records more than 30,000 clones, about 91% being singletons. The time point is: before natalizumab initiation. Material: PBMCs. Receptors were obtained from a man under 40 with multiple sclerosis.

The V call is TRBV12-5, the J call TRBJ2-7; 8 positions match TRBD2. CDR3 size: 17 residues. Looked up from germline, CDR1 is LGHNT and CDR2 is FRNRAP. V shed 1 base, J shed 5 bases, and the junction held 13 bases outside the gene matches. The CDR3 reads CASGLDRTGGPGDEQYF. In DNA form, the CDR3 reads TGTGCTAGTGGTTTGGATCGGACGGGAGGGCCGGGGGACGAGCAGTACTTC.

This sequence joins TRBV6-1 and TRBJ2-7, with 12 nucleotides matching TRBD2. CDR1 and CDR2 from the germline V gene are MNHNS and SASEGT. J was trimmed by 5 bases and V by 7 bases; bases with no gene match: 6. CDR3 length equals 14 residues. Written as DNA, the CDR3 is TGTGCCAGCACGGCGACTAGCGGGAGAAACGAGCAGTACTTC. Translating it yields CASTATSGRNEQYF.

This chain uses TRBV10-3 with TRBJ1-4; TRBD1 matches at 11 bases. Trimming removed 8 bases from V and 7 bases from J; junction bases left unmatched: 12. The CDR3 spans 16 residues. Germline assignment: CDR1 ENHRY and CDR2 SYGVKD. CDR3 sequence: CAICWGQGVMGEKLFF. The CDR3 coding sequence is TGTGCCATCTGCTGGGGACAGGGGGTGATGGGTGAAAAACTGTTTTTT.

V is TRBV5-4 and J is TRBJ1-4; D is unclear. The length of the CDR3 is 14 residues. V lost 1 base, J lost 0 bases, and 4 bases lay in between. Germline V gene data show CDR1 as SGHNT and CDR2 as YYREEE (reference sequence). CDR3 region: CASSLWATNEKLFF. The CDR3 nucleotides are TGTGCCAGCAGCTTGTGGGCAACTAATGAAAAACTGTTTTTT. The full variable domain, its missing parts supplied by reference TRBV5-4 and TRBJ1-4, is ETGVTQSPTHLIKTRGQQVTLRCSSQSGHNTVSWYQQALGQGPQFIFQYYREEENGRGNFPPRFSGLQFPNYSSELNVNALELDDSALYLCASSLWATNEKLFFGSGTQLSVL.

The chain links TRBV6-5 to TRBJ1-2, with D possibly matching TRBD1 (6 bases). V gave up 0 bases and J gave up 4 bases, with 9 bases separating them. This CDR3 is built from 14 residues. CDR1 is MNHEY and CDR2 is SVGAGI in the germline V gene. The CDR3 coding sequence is TGTGCCAGCAGTTACTCTGGGGGCCCCTATGGCTACACCTTC. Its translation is CASSYSGGPYGYTF.

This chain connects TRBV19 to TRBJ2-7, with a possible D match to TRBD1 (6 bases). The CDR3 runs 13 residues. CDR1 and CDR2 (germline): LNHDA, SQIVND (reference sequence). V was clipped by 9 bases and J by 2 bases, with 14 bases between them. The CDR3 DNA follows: TGTGCCAGCTCCGGGACACTCACCTACGAGCAGTACTTC. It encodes CASSGTLTYEQYF.

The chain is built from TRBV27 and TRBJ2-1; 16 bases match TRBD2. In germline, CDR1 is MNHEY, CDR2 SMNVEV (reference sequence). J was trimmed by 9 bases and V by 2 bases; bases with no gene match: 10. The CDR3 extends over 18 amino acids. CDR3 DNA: TGTGCCAGCAGTTTAGGGTGGGGACTAGCGGGAGGGCTTACTGAGCAGTTCTTC. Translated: CASSLGWGLAGGLTEQFF.

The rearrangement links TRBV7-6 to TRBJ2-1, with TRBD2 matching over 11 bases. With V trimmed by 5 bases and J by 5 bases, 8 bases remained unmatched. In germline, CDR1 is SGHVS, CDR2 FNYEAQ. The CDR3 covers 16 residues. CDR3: CASSPLGLAGNNEQFF. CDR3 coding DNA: TGTGCCAGCAGCCCTCTTGGACTAGCGGGTAACAATGAGCAGTTCTTC.

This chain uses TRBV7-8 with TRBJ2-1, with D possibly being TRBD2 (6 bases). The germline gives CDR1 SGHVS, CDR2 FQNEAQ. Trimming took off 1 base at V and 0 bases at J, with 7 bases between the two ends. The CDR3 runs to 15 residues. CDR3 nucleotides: TGTGCCAGCAGCTTAGTTAGCGGCTCCTACAATGAGCAGTTCTTC. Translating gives CASSLVSGSYNEQFF.

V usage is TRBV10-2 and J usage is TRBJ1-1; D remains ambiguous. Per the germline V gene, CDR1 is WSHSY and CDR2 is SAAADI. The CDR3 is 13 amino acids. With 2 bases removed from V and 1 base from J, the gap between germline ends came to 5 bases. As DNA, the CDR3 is TGCGCCAGCAGTGAGACGGCGAACACTGAAGCTTTCTTT. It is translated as CASSETANTEAFF.

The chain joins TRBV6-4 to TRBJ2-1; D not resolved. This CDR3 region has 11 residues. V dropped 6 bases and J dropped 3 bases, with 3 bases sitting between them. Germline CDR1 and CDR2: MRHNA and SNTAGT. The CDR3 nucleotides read TGTGCCAGCAGAAACTACAATGAGCAGTTCTTC. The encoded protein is CASRNYNEQFF.

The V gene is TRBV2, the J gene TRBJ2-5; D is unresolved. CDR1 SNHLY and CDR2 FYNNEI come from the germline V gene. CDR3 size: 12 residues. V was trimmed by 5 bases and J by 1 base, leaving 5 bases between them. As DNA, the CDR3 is TGTGCCAGCAGTCAGACCCAAGAGACCCAGTACTTC. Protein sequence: CASSQTQETQYF.

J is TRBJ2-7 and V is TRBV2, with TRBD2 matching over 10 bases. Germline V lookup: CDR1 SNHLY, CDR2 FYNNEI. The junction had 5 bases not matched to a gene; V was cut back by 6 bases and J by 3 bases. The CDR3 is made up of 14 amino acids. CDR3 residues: CASRSGRALYEQYF. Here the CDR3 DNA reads TGTGCCAGCAGGAGCGGGAGGGCCCTCTACGAGCAGTACTTC.

CDR3 amino acids: CASSARTGSTDTQYF. Here the CDR3 DNA reads TGTGCCAGTAGTGCTCGGACAGGGTCCACAGATACGCAGTATTTT. The chain has TRBV19 and TRBJ2-3; 8 positions agree with TRBD1. The CDR3 is 15 amino acids. The germline V gene has CDR1 LNHDA and CDR2 SQIVND (reference sequence). V gave up 5 bases and J gave up 2 bases; unmatched junction bases: 6. Together with reference TRBV19 and TRBJ2-3, the CDR3 gives the full variable domain: DGGITQSPKYLFRKEGQNVTLSCEQNLNHDAMYWYRQDPGQGLRLIYYSQIVNDFQKGDIAEGYSVSREKKESFPLTVTSAQKNPTAFYLCASSARTGSTDTQYFGPGTRLTVL.

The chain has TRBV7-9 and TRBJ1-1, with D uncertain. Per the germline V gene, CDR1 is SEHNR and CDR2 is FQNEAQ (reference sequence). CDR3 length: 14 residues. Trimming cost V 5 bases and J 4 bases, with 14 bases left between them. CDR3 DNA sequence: TGTGCCAGCAGCCCTATTTTGTGGGCCACTGAAGCTTTCTTT. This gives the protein CASSPILWATEAFF.